A single TCR beta chain is shown here with its context. The antigen is unknown. The data were obtained in a study of shared clonotypes between healthy human individuals. Study-level results: The diversity represented, both genetic and in exposure history, was limited by few donors.

Using immunoSEQ multiplex PCR, the repertoire was profiled, and TCRdb retains in-frame clones only, with some absent. This sample has hundreds of thousands of clones; around 92% occur once, and the top ten carry 24%. There are 15 residues in the CDR3. Germline CDR1 is MNHEY and CDR2 is SMNVEV (reference sequence). Trimming removed 4 bases from V and 1 base from J, with 11 bases in between. CD45RO-negative CD8 cells positively selected for CCR7 made up the naive population, which excluded terminally differentiated effector memory CD45RA+ cells. The sequencing sample was made of naive CD8+ T cells sorted from blood. This receptor was identified in a man under 40 in good health. The J gene is TRBJ2-4, the V gene TRBV27, with D tentatively TRBD1 (6 bases). The chain's CDR3 is CASSSGVEAKNIQYF. Written as DNA, the CDR3 is TGTGCCAGCAGTTCAGGGGTTGAGGCCAAAAACATTCAGTACTTC.